This T cell receptor beta chain was sequenced in a study of PD-1 blockade in classical Hodgkin lymphoma. The method was immunoSEQ multiplex PCR; TCRdb's version includes in-frame clones alone and lacks a portion of them. In the table there are roughly 97,000 clones, roughly 83% of which are singletons. The CDR3 has 13 residues. With 6 bases removed from V and 1 base from J, the gap between germline ends came to 9 bases. The V gene's germline CDR1 is LGHNT and CDR2 FRNRAP. Exposure to brentuximab vedotin varied, and each patient had relapsed following autologous stem cell transplantation. Findings of the study overall: Baseline diversity was lower in partial responders and progressors than complete responders. The study found that TCR diversity rose significantly by C4D1 in CD4+ but not CD8+ cells.

As to this clone: Its antigen is unknown.

The chain recombines TRBV12-5 with TRBJ1-1; D possibly corresponds to TRBD1 (6 bases). This sequence originates from a human donor with classical Hodgkin lymphoma. The sequencing here drew on peripheral blood mononuclear cells (PBMCs), taken at baseline. Here the CDR3 reads CASGLQGNTEAFF. The CDR3 nucleotides are TGTGCTAGTGGGCTACAGGGGAACACTGAAGCTTTCTTT. Based on the CDR3 plus reference TRBV12-5 and TRBJ1-1, the full variable domain is DARVTQTPRHKVTEMGQEVTMRCQPILGHNTVFWYRQTMMQGLELLAYFRNRAPLDDSGMPKDRFSAEMPDATLATLKIQPSEPRDSAVYFCASGLQGNTEAFFGQGTRLTVV.